This T cell receptor beta chain emerged from a study of molecular identifiers for immune sequencing clone quantification. Study-level background: In replicates, RNA from roughly 18,000 or 92,000 naive CD8 cells was split five ways, four sequenced.

This CDR3 contains 15 residues. Germline CDR1 SNHLY, CDR2 FYNNEI. The V gene lost 4 bases and the J gene lost 2 bases, with 15 bases spanning the gap. Bulk libraries came from a prior protocol with listed TCR primers. In TCRdb, the PCR reads were re-called with MiXCR into one record per CDR3 protein. The data show 490,000 or so distinct CDR3 sequences, around 23% seen once. Naive CD8 sequencing libraries were generated from 20,000 to 1,000,000 sorted cells, with 10%, 30% or 50% RNA as input. In its sample, this clonotype was seen many times. The source is a human donor in good health. Some libraries in this study had Jurkat cell RNA spiked in. The chain couples TRBV2 to TRBJ2-7, with D hard to call. The sequencing input was naive CD8+ T cells from blood, with Jurkat cell RNA spiked in. Specified subset: FACS-sorted CD8+CD4-CCR7+CD45RA+ naive T cells. The CDR3 sequence: CASSATIGPAYEQYF. The CDR3 DNA reads TGTGCCAGCAGTGCCACAATCGGGCCGGCCTACGAGCAGTACTTC.